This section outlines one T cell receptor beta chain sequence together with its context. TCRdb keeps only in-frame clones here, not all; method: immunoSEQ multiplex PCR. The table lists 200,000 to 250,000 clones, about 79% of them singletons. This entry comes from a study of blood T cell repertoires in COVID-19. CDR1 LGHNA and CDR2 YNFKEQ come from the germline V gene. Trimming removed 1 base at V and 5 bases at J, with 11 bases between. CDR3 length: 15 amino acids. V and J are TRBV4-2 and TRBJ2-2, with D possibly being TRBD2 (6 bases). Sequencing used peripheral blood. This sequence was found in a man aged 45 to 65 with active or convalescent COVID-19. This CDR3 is CASSQGGGETGELFF. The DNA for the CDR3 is TGTGCCAGCAGCCAAGGTGGAGGGGAGACCGGGGAGCTGTTTTTT.